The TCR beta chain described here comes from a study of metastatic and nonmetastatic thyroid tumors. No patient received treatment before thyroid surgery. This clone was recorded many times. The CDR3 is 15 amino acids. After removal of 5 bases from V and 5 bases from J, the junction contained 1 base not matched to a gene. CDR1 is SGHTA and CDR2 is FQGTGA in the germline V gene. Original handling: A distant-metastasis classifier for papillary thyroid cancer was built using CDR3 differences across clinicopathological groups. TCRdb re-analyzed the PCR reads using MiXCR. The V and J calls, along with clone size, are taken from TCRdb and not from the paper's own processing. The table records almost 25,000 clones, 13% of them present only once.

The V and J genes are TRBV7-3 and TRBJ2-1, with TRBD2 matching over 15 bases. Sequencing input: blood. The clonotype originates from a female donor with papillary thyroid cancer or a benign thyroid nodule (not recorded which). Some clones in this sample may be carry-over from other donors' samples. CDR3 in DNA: TGTGCCAGCAGCAGGACTAGCGGGAGGGACAATGAGCAGTTCTTC. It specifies CASSRTSGRDNEQFF.